One and the same sample provided the 30 T cell receptor beta chains below, sequenced in a study of T cells after somatic rescue of genetic block (TCRdb year 2020). Library generation was performed with the immunoSEQ multiplex PCR assay. Entries here come from immuneACCESS through TCRdb and include only in-frame sequences with V and J called. Some clones fail to appear in such tables; in the studies checked, an unresolved V gene covers under half of the shortfall, and the cause of the remainder is unknown. This sample is represented by about 67,000 clones; about 91% of them were singletons. Clones ranked in the top ten supply 3% of the sample. Sequenced: peripheral blood mononuclear cells (PBMCs). The receptors derive from a middle-aged man.

The chain has TRBV13 and TRBJ2-3, with a possible D match to TRBD2 (5 bases). Trimming removed 5 bases at V and 6 bases at J, with 18 bases between. Germline assignment: CDR1 PRHDT and CDR2 FYEKMQ (reference sequence). The CDR3 covers 15 residues. The CDR3 DNA reads as TGTGCCAGCAGCCCGGAACGCAGGACGGGGGATACGCAGTATTTT. This gives the protein CASSPERRTGDTQYF.

The chain couples TRBV7-2 to TRBJ2-7; TRBD1 matches 9 bases. CDR1 SGHTA and CDR2 FQGNSA come from the germline V gene. The CDR3 has 15 residues. The trim removed 5 bases at V and 5 bases at J, leaving 10 bases unmatched. The CDR3: CASSPGGTGRNEQYF. In DNA form, the CDR3 reads TGTGCCAGCAGCCCTGGGGGGACAGGGAGGAACGAGCAGTACTTC.

V and J are TRBV27 and TRBJ2-7; D is unresolved. Germline lookup yields CDR1 MNHEY and CDR2 SMNVEV (reference sequence). The ends were cut back, 2 bases at V and 0 bases at J, with 11 bases in the middle. There are 15 residues in the CDR3. The CDR3 spells CASSLGPNLSYEQYF. Written as DNA, the CDR3 is TGTGCCAGCAGTTTAGGGCCGAATCTCTCCTACGAGCAGTACTTC.

V and J are TRBV27 and TRBJ2-5; 7 nucleotides agree with TRBD2. The germline CDR1 and CDR2 sequences are MNHEY and SMNVEV (reference sequence). This CDR3 spans 15 amino acids. The V gene end was trimmed by 6 bases and the J gene end by 10 bases; junction bases not matched to a gene: 17. CDR3 sequence reads: CASSPPGLRRDYQYF. The CDR3 DNA reads TGTGCCAGCAGCCCCCCGGGACTACGCCGGGACTACCAGTACTTC.

The V gene is TRBV18, the J gene TRBJ2-7; 8 bases align to TRBD1. Trimming cost V 1 base and J 5 bases; bases outside gene matches: 10. The germline V gene encodes CDR1 KGHSH and CDR2 LQKENI. The CDR3 runs to 16 residues. This CDR3 is CASSPLTQGALNEQYF. The CDR3 bases are TGTGCCAGCTCACCACTTACGCAGGGGGCGTTAAACGAGCAGTACTTC.

V gene TRBV5-1 combines with J gene TRBJ1-4, with 8 bases fitting TRBD1. Germline CDR1 reads SGHRS; CDR2 reads YFSETQ. V shed 4 bases, J shed 8 bases, and the junction held 10 bases outside the gene matches. The CDR3 extends over 15 amino acids. The CDR3 reads CASSVRTGSVEKLFF. The CDR3 DNA follows: TGCGCCAGCAGCGTACGGACAGGGTCGGTCGAAAAACTGTTTTTT.

The rearrangement joins TRBV5-6 to TRBJ2-5; 8 nucleotides line up with TRBD1. The germline V gene has CDR1 SGHDT and CDR2 YYEEEE. The CDR3 is made up of 15 amino acids. The ends lost 6 bases at V and 5 bases at J; junction bases unmatched: 12. CDR3 DNA: TGTGCCAGCATCCAAAAGGTCAGGGGGCTGGAGACCCAGTACTTC. Residues: CASIQKVRGLETQYF.

This sequence joins TRBV7-9 and TRBJ1-3; 8 bases align to TRBD1. The CDR3 consists of 15 residues. Germline V gene data show CDR1 as SEHNR and CDR2 as FQNEAQ (reference sequence). Trimming cost V 5 bases and J 1 base; bases outside gene matches: 4. The CDR3 DNA reads as TGTGCCAGCAGCCCCCAGGGGGCTTCTGGAAACACCATATATTTT. It encodes CASSPQGASGNTIYF.

The chain recombines TRBV19 with TRBJ1-2, with D perhaps matching TRBD1 (6 bases). The CDR3 has 15 amino acids. The V end was cut by 5 bases, the J end by 2 bases, with 15 bases between. The germline gives CDR1 LNHDA, CDR2 SQIVND (reference sequence). CDR3 amino acids: CASSVSGQVNYGYTF. The DNA for the CDR3 is TGTGCCAGTAGTGTCTCGGGACAAGTGAACTATGGCTACACCTTC.

CDR3 residues: CASSSEGLETQYF. The CDR3 DNA follows: TGTGCCAGCAGCTCAGAGGGGTTGGAGACCCAGTACTTC. The V gene is TRBV7-6, the J gene TRBJ2-5; D may be TRBD1 or TRBD2 (5 bases each). The CDR3 has 13 residues. Germline loops: CDR1 SGHVS, CDR2 FNYEAQ. Trimming stripped 4 bases from V and 5 bases from J, with 11 bases between.

The CDR3: CASSHRGRGTNEKLFF. CDR3 coding DNA: TGTGCCAGCAGCCACAGGGGTCGGGGTACTAATGAAAAACTGTTTTTT. The chain couples TRBV7-9 to TRBJ1-4; 7 nucleotides align to TRBD1. CDR3 length: 16 residues. V shed 5 bases and J 2 bases; nucleotides not matched to a gene: 8. Germline loops: CDR1 SEHNR, CDR2 FQNEAQ (reference sequence).

The chain employs TRBV28 and TRBJ2-3; the D call may be TRBD1 or TRBD2 (5 bases each). The CDR3 has 15 amino acids. Germline CDR1 and CDR2: MDHEN and SYDVKM. Trimming took 3 bases from V and 0 from J, leaving 10 bases between them. The CDR3 DNA follows: TGTGCCAGCAGTTTCGACGGGGCGAGCACAGATACGCAGTATTTT. This codes for CASSFDGASTDTQYF.

The chain recombines TRBV27 with TRBJ2-7, with 11 bases lining up with TRBD2. This CDR3 spans 15 amino acids. The V and J ends lost 7 bases and 5 bases, in that order; junction bases with no gene match: 10. Germline CDR1 reads MNHEY; CDR2 reads SMNVEV (reference sequence). The CDR3 nucleotides are TGTGCCAGCACACTCACTAGCGGGAGCGTCGACGAGCAGTACTTC. Its protein product is CASTLTSGSVDEQYF.

The chain carries TRBV5-1 and TRBJ1-5; tentatively, D is TRBD1 (6 bases). V was cut by 5 bases and J by 7 bases, with 19 bases left in between. This CDR3 is built from 15 residues. CDR1 is SGHRS, CDR2 YFSETQ, per germline. The CDR3 sequence: CASRFGDNQGQPQHF. CDR3 bases: TGCGCCAGCAGATTTGGGGACAACCAGGGCCAGCCCCAGCATTTT.

The sample holds a few counts of this clone. The V call is TRBV27, the J call TRBJ1-4; possibly TRBD1 for D (5 bases). From germline, CDR1 is MNHEY and CDR2 SMNVEV (reference sequence). The V gene lost 3 bases and the J gene lost 9 bases, with 11 bases spanning the gap. This CDR3 is built from 13 residues. This chain's CDR3 is CASSFQGEKKLFF. As DNA, the CDR3 is TGTGCCAGCAGTTTCCAGGGCGAAAAAAAACTGTTTTTT.

This CDR3 reads CASSTTVMNTEAFF. The CDR3 DNA reads as TGTGCCAGCAGTACAACAGTCATGAACACTGAAGCTTTCTTT. This chain uses TRBV28 with TRBJ1-1; D not certain. CDR1 is MDHEN and CDR2 is SYDVKM in the germline V gene. The CDR3 is made up of 14 amino acids. V was shortened by 5 bases and J by 0 bases, with 10 bases between the two germline ends. Complete variable domain (other parts from reference TRBV28 and TRBJ1-1): DVKVTQSSRYLVKRTGEKVFLECVQDMDHENMFWYRQDPGLGLRLIYFSYDVKMKEKGDIPEGYSVSREKKERFSLILESASTNQTSMYLCASSTTVMNTEAFFGQGTRLTVV.

This clone showed up just a few times. The chain is built from TRBV12-5 and TRBJ2-2; 8 bases match TRBD1. This CDR3 has 13 amino acids. CDR1 and CDR2 (germline): LGHNT, FRNRAP. J lost 6 bases, V lost 10 bases, and 7 bases had no gene match. In nucleotides, the CDR3 is TGTGCTATCCGACAGGGGTTCCCCGGGGAGCTGTTTTTT. Its translation: CAIRQGFPGELFF.

The rearrangement joins TRBV18 to TRBJ2-2, with D unresolved. CDR1 is KGHSH and CDR2 is LQKENI in the germline V gene. The germline V and J ends were trimmed by 4 bases and 2 bases, with 5 bases remaining between them. CDR3 length: 13 amino acids. CDR3 sequence (DNA): TGTGCCAGCTCACGGGAAAACACCGGGGAGCTGTTTTTT. Amino acid sequence: CASSRENTGELFF.

The chain is built from TRBV15 and TRBJ1-1; D perhaps matches TRBD1 (6 bases). CDR1 LNHNV and CDR2 YYDKDF come from the germline V gene (reference sequence). The CDR3 is 15 residues long. With 0 bases removed from V and 1 base from J, the gap between germline ends came to 9 bases. DNA of the CDR3: TGTGCCACCAGCAGAGATGGGACATCGAACACTGAAGCTTTCTTT. Translated: CATSRDGTSNTEAFF.

This chain joins TRBV27 and TRBJ2-1, with D tentatively TRBD1 (6 bases). V lost 3 bases and J lost 7, with 13 bases in between. The CDR3 loop spans 14 amino acids. The germline CDR1 and CDR2 sequences are MNHEY and SMNVEV (reference sequence). The CDR3 is CASSFGRGKNEQFF. In DNA form, the CDR3 reads TGTGCCAGCAGTTTTGGCAGGGGCAAGAATGAGCAGTTCTTC.

The chain links TRBV4-2 to TRBJ1-2, with D tentatively TRBD1 (5 bases). This CDR3 region has 17 residues. The germline V gene has CDR1 LGHNA and CDR2 YNFKEQ. Trimming removed 0 bases at V and 2 bases at J, with 16 bases between. CDR3: CASSQDLRRGTNYGYTF. The CDR3 DNA reads TGTGCCAGCAGCCAAGATCTGCGGCGGGGGACGAACTATGGCTACACCTTC.

The chain employs TRBV6-5 and TRBJ1-5; possibly TRBD1 for D (6 bases). Germline CDR1 is MNHEY and CDR2 is SVGAGI. The CDR3 loop spans 15 amino acids. Trimming left V 7 bases short and J 1 base short, with 14 bases between. CDR3 nucleotide sequence: TGTGCCAGCAACGGACAGTCGCTCAGCAATCAGCCCCAGCATTTT. It codes for CASNGQSLSNQPQHF.

This chain joins TRBV9 and TRBJ2-1; 8 positions agree with TRBD2. This CDR3 is 15 amino acids long. The germline gives CDR1 SGDLS, CDR2 YYNGEE. The trim removed 1 base at V and 3 bases at J, leaving 3 bases unmatched. The CDR3 here is CASSVLSGSYNEQFF. The CDR3 nucleotides read TGTGCCAGCAGCGTACTAAGCGGGAGCTACAATGAGCAGTTCTTC.

The chain uses TRBV21-1 and TRBJ1-1. TRBV21-1 is listed as a pseudogene. The CDR3 is 15 residues long. CDR3 sequence: CASIHPYGEWAEAFF. The CDR3 nucleotides read TGTGCCAGCATCCACCCTTACGGGGAGTGGGCTGAAGCTTTCTTT.

The chain couples TRBV4-1 to TRBJ2-3; no clear D gene. V was trimmed by 1 base and J by 0 bases, leaving 5 bases between them. The CDR3 consists of 14 residues. CDR1 MGHRA and CDR2 YSYEKL come from the germline V gene. The CDR3 coding sequence is TGCGCCAGCAGCCAAGTCCCTAGCACAGATACGCAGTATTTT. It encodes CASSQVPSTDTQYF.

The gene calls are TRBV5-1 and TRBJ2-5, with a tentative D call TRBD1 (5 bases). Germline CDR1 and CDR2: SGHRS and YFSETQ. The CDR3 loop spans 15 amino acids. The V end was cut by 0 bases, the J end by 0 bases, with 9 bases between. For the CDR3, the DNA is TGCGCCAGCAGCTTGGTGGCAGGGTACCAAGAGACCCAGTACTTC. It translates to CASSLVAGYQETQYF.

This sequence joins TRBV7-9 and TRBJ2-1, with 9 bases aligning to TRBD2. Germline lookup yields CDR1 SEHNR and CDR2 FQNEAQ (reference sequence). This CDR3 has 17 residues. Trimming removed 3 bases from V and 6 bases from J; junction bases left unmatched: 12. CDR3 nucleotides: TGTGCCAGCAGCTTGGCTAGCGGGGAATGGAGGGGCAATGAGCAGTTCTTC. It is translated as CASSLASGEWRGNEQFF.

The chain links TRBV19 to TRBJ1-5; D call uncertain. V lost 6 bases and J 4 bases, leaving 16 bases between the germline ends. Germline V gene data show CDR1 as LNHDA and CDR2 as SQIVND (reference sequence). The CDR3 has 15 amino acids. The CDR3 reads CASSWRKTDNQPQHF. The CDR3 DNA follows: TGTGCCAGTAGCTGGAGGAAAACCGATAATCAGCCCCAGCATTTT.

CDR3 sequence: CASSLAGGGQPQHF. In DNA form, the CDR3 reads TGTGCCAGCAGCCTCGCAGGGGGCGGGCAGCCCCAGCATTTT. This chain connects TRBV7-8 to TRBJ1-5; TRBD1 matches 8 bases. V dropped 5 bases and J dropped 7; count of bases not matched to a gene: 7. The CDR3 contains 14 residues. The germline gives CDR1 SGHVS, CDR2 FQNEAQ.

V gene TRBV7-9 combines with J gene TRBJ2-1, with TRBD2 matching 8 bases. The ends lost 5 bases at V and 12 bases at J; junction bases unmatched: 9. Germline CDR1 and CDR2: SEHNR and FQNEAQ (reference sequence). The CDR3 runs 13 residues. In DNA form, the CDR3 reads TGTGCCAGCAGCCGAAGTAGCGGGGAAAGGCAGTTCTTC. Translation: CASSRSSGERQFF.